The subject of this entry is one TCR beta chain. Germline V gene data show CDR1 as SGDLS and CDR2 as YYNGEE. Trimming cost V 4 bases and J 4 bases, with 17 bases left between them. The CDR3 loop spans 15 amino acids. These data originate in a study of blood T cells in healthy people across ages. Together with a sample-barcoded 5' primer, a J-beta primer mix was included in a second PCR lasting about 6 to 11 cycles. TCRdb processed the 5' RACE reads anew with MiXCR; each CDR3 protein has one entry. The sample records about 640,000 distinct CDR3 sequences, about 30% being singletons. The J gene is TRBJ1-2, the V gene TRBV9, with D possibly matching TRBD1 (5 bases). The sample was blood. The TCR comes from a woman of 80 years or more in good health. CDR3 amino acids: CASSLRGTPAYGYTF. The CDR3 region has the DNA TGTGCCAGCAGCCTAAGAGGGACTCCTGCCTATGGCTACACCTTC.